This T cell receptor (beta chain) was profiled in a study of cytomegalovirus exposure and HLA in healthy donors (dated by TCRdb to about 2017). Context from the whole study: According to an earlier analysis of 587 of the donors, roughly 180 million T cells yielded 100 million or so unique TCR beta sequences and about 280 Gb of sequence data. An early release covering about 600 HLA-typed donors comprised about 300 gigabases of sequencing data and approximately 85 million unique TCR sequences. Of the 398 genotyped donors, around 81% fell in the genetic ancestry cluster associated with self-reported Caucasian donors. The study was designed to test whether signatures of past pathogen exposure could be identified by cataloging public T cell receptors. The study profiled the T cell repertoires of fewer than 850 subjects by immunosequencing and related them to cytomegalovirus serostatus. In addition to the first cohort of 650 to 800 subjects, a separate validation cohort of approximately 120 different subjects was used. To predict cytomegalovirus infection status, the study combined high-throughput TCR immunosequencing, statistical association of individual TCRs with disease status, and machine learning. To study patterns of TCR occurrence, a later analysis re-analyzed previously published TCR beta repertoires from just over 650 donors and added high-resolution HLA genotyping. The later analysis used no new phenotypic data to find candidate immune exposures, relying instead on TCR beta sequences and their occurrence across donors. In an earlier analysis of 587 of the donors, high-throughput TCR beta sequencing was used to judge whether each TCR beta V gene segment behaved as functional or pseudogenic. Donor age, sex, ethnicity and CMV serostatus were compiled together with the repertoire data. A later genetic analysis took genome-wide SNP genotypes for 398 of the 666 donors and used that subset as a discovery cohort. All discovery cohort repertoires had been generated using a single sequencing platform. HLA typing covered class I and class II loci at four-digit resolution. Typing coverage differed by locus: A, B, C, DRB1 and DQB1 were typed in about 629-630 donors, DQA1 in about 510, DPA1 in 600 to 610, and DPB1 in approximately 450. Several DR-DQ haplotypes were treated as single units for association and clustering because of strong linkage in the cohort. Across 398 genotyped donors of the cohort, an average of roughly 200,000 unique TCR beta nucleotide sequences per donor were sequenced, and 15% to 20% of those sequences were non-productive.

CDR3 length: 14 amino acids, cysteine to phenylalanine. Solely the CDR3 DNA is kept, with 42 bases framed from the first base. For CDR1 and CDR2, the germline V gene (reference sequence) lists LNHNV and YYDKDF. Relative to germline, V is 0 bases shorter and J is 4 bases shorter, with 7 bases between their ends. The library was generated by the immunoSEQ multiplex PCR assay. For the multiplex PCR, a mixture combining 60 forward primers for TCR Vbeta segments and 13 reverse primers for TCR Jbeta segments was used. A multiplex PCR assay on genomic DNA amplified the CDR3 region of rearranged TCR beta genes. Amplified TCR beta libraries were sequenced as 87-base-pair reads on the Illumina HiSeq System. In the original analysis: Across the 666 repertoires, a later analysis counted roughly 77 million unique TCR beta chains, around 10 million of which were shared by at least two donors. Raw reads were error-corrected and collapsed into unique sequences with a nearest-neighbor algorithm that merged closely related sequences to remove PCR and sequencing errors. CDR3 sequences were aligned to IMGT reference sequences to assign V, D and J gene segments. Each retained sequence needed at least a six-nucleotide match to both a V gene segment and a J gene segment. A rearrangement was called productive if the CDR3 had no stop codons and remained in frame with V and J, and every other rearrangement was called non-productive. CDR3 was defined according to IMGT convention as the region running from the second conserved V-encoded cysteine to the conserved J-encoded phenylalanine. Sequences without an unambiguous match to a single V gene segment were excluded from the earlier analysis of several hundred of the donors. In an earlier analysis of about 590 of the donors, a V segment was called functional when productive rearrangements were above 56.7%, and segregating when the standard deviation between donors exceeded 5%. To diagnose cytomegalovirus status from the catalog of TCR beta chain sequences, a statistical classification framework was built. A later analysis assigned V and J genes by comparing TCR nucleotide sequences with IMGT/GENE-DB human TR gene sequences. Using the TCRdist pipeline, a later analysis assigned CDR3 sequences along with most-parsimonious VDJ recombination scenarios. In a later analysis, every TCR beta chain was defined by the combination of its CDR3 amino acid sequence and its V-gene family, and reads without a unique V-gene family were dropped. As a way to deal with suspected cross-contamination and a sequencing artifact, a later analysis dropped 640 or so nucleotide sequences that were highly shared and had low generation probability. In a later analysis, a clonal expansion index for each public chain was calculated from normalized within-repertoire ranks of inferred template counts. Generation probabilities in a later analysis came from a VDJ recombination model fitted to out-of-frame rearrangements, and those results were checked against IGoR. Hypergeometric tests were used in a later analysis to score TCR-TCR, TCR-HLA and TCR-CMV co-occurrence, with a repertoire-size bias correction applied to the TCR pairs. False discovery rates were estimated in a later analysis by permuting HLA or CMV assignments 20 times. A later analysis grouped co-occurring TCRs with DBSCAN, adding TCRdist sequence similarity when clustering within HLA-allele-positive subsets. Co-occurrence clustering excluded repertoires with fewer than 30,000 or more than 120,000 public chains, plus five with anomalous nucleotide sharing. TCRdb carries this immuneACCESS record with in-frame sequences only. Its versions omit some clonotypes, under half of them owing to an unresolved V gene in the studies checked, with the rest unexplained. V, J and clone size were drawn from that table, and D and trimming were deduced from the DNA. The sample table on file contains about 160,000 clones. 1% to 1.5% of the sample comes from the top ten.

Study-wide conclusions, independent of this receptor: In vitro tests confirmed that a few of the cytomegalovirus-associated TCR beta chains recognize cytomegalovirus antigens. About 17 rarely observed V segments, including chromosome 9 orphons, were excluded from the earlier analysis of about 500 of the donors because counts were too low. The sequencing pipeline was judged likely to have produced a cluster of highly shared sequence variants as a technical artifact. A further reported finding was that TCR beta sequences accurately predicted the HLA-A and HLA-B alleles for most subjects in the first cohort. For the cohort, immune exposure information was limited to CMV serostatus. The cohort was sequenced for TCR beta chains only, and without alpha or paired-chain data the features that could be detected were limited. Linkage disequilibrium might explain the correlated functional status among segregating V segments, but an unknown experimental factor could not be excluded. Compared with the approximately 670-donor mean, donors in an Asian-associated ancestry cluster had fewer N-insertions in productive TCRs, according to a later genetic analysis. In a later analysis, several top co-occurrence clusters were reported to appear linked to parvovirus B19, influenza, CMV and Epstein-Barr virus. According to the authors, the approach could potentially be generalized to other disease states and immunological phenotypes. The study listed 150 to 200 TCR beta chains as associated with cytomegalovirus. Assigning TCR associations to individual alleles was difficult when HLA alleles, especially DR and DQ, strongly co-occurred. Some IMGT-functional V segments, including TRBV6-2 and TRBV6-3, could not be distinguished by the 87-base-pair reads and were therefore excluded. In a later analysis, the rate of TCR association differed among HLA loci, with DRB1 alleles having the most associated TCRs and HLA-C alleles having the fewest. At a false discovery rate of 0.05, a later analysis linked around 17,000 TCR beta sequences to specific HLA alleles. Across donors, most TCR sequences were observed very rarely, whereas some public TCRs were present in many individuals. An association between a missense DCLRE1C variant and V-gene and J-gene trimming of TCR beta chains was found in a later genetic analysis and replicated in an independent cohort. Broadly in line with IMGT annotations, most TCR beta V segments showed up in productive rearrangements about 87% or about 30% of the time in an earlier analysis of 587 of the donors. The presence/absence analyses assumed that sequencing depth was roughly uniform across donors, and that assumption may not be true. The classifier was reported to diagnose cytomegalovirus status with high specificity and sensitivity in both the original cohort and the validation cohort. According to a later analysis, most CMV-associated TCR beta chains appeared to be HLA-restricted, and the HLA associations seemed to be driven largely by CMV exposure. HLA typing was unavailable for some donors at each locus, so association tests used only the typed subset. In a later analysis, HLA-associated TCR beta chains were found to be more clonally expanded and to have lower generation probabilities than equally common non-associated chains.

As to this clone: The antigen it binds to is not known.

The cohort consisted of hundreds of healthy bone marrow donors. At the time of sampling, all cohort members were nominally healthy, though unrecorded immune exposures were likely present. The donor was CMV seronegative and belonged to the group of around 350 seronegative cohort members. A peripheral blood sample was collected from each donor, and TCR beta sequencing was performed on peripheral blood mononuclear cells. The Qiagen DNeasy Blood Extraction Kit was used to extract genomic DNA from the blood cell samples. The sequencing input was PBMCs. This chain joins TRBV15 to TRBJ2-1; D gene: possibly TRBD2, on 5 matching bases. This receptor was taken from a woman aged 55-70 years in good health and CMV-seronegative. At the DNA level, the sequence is TGTGCCACCAGCAGAGATCGGGGTTACAATGAGCAGTTCTTC. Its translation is CATSRDRGYNEQFF.